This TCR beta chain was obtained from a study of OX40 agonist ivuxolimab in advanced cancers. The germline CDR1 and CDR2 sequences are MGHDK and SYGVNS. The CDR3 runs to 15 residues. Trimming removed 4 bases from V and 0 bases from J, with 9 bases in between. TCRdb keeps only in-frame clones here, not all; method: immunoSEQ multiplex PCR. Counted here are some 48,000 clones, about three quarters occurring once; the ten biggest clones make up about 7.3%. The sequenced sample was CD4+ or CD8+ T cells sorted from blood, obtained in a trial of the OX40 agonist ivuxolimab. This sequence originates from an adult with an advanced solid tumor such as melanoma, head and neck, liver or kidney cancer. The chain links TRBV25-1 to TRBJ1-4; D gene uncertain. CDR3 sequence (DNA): TGTGCCAGCAGTGGGCACCAGACAACTAATGAAAAACTGTTTTTT. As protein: CASSGHQTTNEKLFF.